This entry features one TCR beta chain sequence. It lacks a known antigen. Germline is not matched at one junction end, which may reflect a read error. These data originate in a study of shared T cell receptors in the human thymus (dated by TCRdb to the early 2020s). Concerning the study at large: The study examined how self-reactive, shared T-cell receptor alpha chains are generated in the human thymus.

Including the terminal cysteine and phenylalanine, the CDR3 comprises 13 residues. Only the CDR3 DNA is retained, 39 bases long and in frame from the first base. Sequences SGHRS (CDR1) and YFSETQ (CDR2) are obtained from the germline V gene. Library generation was performed with the immunoSEQ multiplex PCR assay. Held by TCRdb, this immuneACCESS table contains in-frame sequences only and omits some clones. Under half of the omission traces to an unresolved V gene where checked; the cause of the rest is unknown. Recorded for this sample are 650,000 to 950,000 clones; 70% to 90% of them occurred a single time. About 0.0098% of the sample is in the top ten clones. Separately, the same data were catalogued under a study of human thymus T cells. The second paper further reports: The donors were immunologically healthy infants in Finland who had open corrective cardiac surgery for congenital heart defects. Thymus tissue was collected as surgical resects that were removed during corrective cardiac surgery. Biased V and J gene segment usage appeared to be present in both thymic and peripheral blood repertoires. Highly overlapping thymic TCR repertoires among unrelated individuals were reported in the related research. The study used under 10 infant thymus samples plus four related peripheral blood samples to characterize TCR alpha and beta repertoires. The cohort included over five male and a couple of female infants, with donor ages spanning 7 to 244 days. After being mechanically released from the tissue, thymocytes were kept at -70 degrees C in pellets of roughly 10-30 million cells. A QIAsymphony instrument was used to extract genomic DNA from frozen cell pellets. TCRB and TCRAD loci were amplified from a standardized quantity of quality-controlled genomic DNA using the immunoSEQ multiplex PCR assay. The V(D)J region was spanned by amplicons of a length sufficient to cover the CDR3 and to identify V and J genes. Through the commercial immunoSEQ service, the amplicons were sequenced on an Illumina platform. Primer bias and sequencing errors were corrected as previously described, and TCRAD and TCRB were defined on the basis of the IMGT database. immunoSEQ Analyzer 3.0 and VDJTools were used for repertoire analysis, which covered basic statistics, V/J segment usage, diversity estimates, rarefaction and pairwise overlap. Chao1, ChaoE, Efron-Thisted, Shannon and inverse Simpson indices were used to estimate diversity, which was also estimated on datasets down-sampled to the smallest sample. Repertoire overlap was determined by strict matching of CDR3 nucleotide sequence, V gene and J gene, and Jaccard-based multidimensional scaling clustering was applied. On average, thymus samples gave around 810,000 unique TCRB clonotypes, whereas blood samples gave about 84,000.

Sequenced input: thymocytes. The sequence came from a girl less than two years old with a congenital heart defect. Donor details come from another sample of the same person, matched by shared clones. Recombination joined TRBV5-1 with TRBJ1-1, and TRBD1 may be the D gene, going by 6 matching bases. Read as DNA, the sequence is TGCGCCAGCGGCTTGACAGGGAACACTGAAGCTTTCTTT. This codes for CASGLTGNTEAFF.